Shown below are 5 T cell receptor beta chains from a single sample sequenced in a study of cytomegalovirus exposure and HLA in healthy donors. PCR involved 60 Vbeta and 13 Jbeta primers. Profiled with immunoSEQ multiplex PCR; TCRdb holds only in-frame clones, not every one. The profile shows approximately 97,000 clones, 73% of them singletons. What was sequenced was PBMCs. Receptor source: a man in his forties or fifties in good health and CMV-seronegative.

The J gene is TRBJ2-3, the V gene TRBV7-8; 11 positions agree with TRBD2. This CDR3 region has 15 residues. Germline assignment: CDR1 SGHVS and CDR2 FQNEAQ. V gave up 2 bases and J gave up 6 bases; unmatched junction bases: 4. The DNA of the CDR3 is TGTGCCAGCAGCTTACTAGCGGGGGGCCGGGATACGCAGTATTTT. This translates into CASSLLAGGRDTQYF.

J is TRBJ2-1 and V is TRBV15, with D possibly TRBD1 on 5 matching bases. V dropped 2 bases and J dropped 6 bases, with 11 bases sitting between them. The germline gives CDR1 LNHNV, CDR2 YYDKDF (reference sequence). CDR3 length equals 14 residues. The CDR3 DNA reads TGTGCCACCAGCAGAAACCTAGGGGTCAATGAGCAGTTCTTC. It translates to CATSRNLGVNEQFF.

For this clone: The final CDR3 position lacks the conserved phenylalanine or tryptophan, pointing to a likely read error. The gene calls are TRBV27 and TRBJ1-2; 7 positions agree with TRBD1. Germline values: CDR1 MNHEY, CDR2 SMNVEV (reference sequence). This CDR3 spans 14 amino acids. After removal of 5 bases from V and 7 bases from J, the junction contained 10 bases not matched to a gene. The CDR3 DNA is TGTGCCAGCAGTACCTGGACAGGAAAACCTGGCTACACCGTC. It encodes CASSTWTGKPGYTV.

This clone occurred a few times. For the CDR3, the DNA is TGTGCCAGCAGCGCTAAGACTAGCGGGGGGCTACGCGAGCAGTACTTC. Translating gives CASSAKTSGGLREQYF. The V and J genes are TRBV5-6 and TRBJ2-7, with 13 bases fitting TRBD2. CDR3 length: 16 residues. Germline values: CDR1 SGHDT, CDR2 YYEEEE. The J segment lost 6 bases and the V segment lost 4 bases, leaving 10 bases of the junction unmatched.

This clone was seen ten or more times. This chain links TRBV5-4 with TRBJ2-3; the D gene is possibly TRBD1 (6 bases). The CDR3 spans 13 residues. Trimming shortened V by 4 bases and J by 2 bases, and 8 bases separated the two germline ends. Germline CDR1 SGHNT, CDR2 YYREEE (reference sequence). The CDR3 loop is CASSHRDTDTQYF. The CDR3 region has the DNA TGTGCCAGCAGCCACAGGGACACAGATACGCAGTATTTT.